This T cell receptor (beta chain) was documented in a study of shared clonotypes between healthy human individuals. About the research overall: Per donor, CD8 memory used one plate, CD8 naive used two, CD4 memory used three and CD4 naive used three.

Worth noting for this clone: The antigen is not known.

Whole-study findings and limits: Naive subsets generally exceeded memory subsets in estimated richness.

Donors comprised only Caucasian adults living in Nashville, Tennessee. A CD45RA+ naive subset and a CD45RA-negative memory subset were split from CD4+ cells. Some clones are missing from TCRdb's copy, which holds only in-frame ones; the method was immunoSEQ multiplex PCR. The sample consists of roughly 530,000 clones, 90% to 96% of them appearing once. The origin of this receptor is a woman in her 30s in good health. The specimen sequenced was naive CD4+ T cells sorted from blood. Regarding subset: CD45RA+ positively selected.

The CDR3 nucleotides read TGTGCCAGCAGGGGAGTGGGATTTTACACTGAAGCTTTCTTT. Its translation is CASRGVGFYTEAFF. This rearrangement joins TRBV27 to TRBJ1-1; D is undetermined. The CDR3 has 14 residues. The V gene lost 6 bases and the J gene lost 3 bases, with 14 bases spanning the gap. Germline CDR1 and CDR2: MNHEY and SMNVEV (reference sequence).